The source of this T cell receptor beta chain is a study of identical twins. Trimming stripped 6 bases from V and 3 bases from J, with 6 bases between. Germline V gives CDR1 DFQATT, CDR2 SNEGSKA (reference sequence). This CDR3 is 10 amino acids long. This clonotype came up many times. TCRdb used MiXCR to reprocess the 5' RACE reads, holding one entry per CDR3 protein. The data show about 700,000 distinct CDR3 sequences, roughly 6% seen once. This clonotype was sampled from a man aged 18 to 30 in good health. The chain couples TRBV20-1 to TRBJ2-7; D not resolved. What was sequenced was naive T cells sorted from blood. The chain's CDR3 is CSAPNYEQYF. In DNA, the CDR3 is TGCAGTGCCCCGAACTACGAGCAGTACTTC.